This T cell receptor beta chain was observed in a study of blood T cells in healthy people across ages. This clonotype was picked up a small number of times. Its antigen is not known. In germline, CDR1 is SGHNT, CDR2 YYREEE (reference sequence). The CDR3 has 14 amino acids. The germline V and J ends were trimmed by 0 bases and 2 bases, with 8 bases remaining between them. It was with a sample-barcoded 5' primer and a J-beta primer mix that a second PCR of roughly 7 to 12 cycles was run. From the 5' RACE reads, TCRdb called clonotypes with MiXCR, one entry per CDR3 protein. Here the sample spans about 800,000 distinct CDR3 sequences, just under 25% being singletons. General study results and limits: Per million T cells, TCR beta diversity dropped about linearly as age rose.

The same sample was also used in a study of T cells of mothers and their children. This second study notes: Material was donated by three healthy Caucasian mothers and their six children. It was through the M1S primer of the second PCR that sample barcodes and 2-4 random nucleotides were added.

The chain links TRBV5-4 to TRBJ2-5, with D unresolved. The source material was blood. The clonotype originates from a boy between 10 and 17 years old in good health. This CDR3 is CASSLGHQQETQYF. CDR3 bases: TGTGCCAGCAGCTTGGGACACCAACAAGAGACCCAGTACTTC.